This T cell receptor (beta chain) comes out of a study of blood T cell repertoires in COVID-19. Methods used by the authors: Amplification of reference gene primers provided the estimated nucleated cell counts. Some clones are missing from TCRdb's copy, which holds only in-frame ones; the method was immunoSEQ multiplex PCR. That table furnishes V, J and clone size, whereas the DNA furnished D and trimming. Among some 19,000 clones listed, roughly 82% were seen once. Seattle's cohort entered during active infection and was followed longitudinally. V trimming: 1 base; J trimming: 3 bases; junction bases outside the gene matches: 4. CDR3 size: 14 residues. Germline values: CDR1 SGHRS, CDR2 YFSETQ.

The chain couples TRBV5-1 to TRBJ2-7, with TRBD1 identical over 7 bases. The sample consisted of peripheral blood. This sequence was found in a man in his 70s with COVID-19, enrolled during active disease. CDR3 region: CASSLTGAGYEQYF. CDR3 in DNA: TGCGCCAGCAGCTTGACAGGGGCAGGCTACGAGCAGTACTTC.